This T cell receptor beta chain was recorded in a study of blood T cell repertoires in COVID-19. Overall study context: Sites across the United States, Italy and Spain contributed samples from acute and convalescent COVID-19. T cells, B-cell-depleted T cells, or PBMCs provided the cDNA or gDNA that served as material.

Original methodology: Reference gene primer amplification in the assay estimated nucleated cell counts. Produced via immunoSEQ multiplex PCR; TCRdb's table is partial and in-frame only. From that table come the V and J calls and clone size; the DNA was used to work out D and trimming. The sample has fewer than 200,000 clones; about 80% are singletons. CDR1 and CDR2 from the germline V gene are SQVTM and ANQGSEA. The CDR3 totals 13 residues. Details on this clone: Sequence at one end of the junction differs from germline and may be a read error.

J is TRBJ1-1 and V is TRBV29-1, with TRBD1 matching 9 bases. This clonotype originated in a man between 65 and 80 years old with active or convalescent COVID-19. The sample taken for sequencing was peripheral blood. CDR3 nucleotides: TGCAGCGTTACCGGGACAGGGAACGCTGAAGCTTTCTTT. This encodes CSVTGTGNAEAFF.